Described below is a single T cell receptor (beta chain) sequence and its context. Its antigen is as yet unknown. This record belongs to a study of CD8+ T cells in alopecia areata. General study findings and limits: The study found higher clonality in lesional than normal scalp, especially in alopecia totalis/universalis. Normal skin's resident alphabeta T cells are also sequenced in scalp samples.

Extracted RNA was reverse transcribed, and the resulting cDNA served as sequencing template. Using immunoSEQ multiplex PCR, the repertoire was profiled, and TCRdb retains in-frame clones only, with some absent. Of 140,000 to 150,000 clones listed, roughly 64% are singletons. Germline loops: CDR1 GTSNPN, CDR2 SVGIG (reference sequence). This CDR3 region has 13 residues. The V end lost 0 bases, the J end lost 6 bases, and 11 bases lay between the germline ends. PBMC-derived CD4+ and CD8+ T cells were sorted. This clonotype originated in a human donor with alopecia areata. The material sequenced was CD4+ T cells sorted from blood, taken at week 0. V is TRBV30 and J is TRBJ1-2; D unresolved. CDR3 protein: CAWSVEETHGYTF. The CDR3 region has the DNA TGTGCCTGGAGTGTGGAGGAGACTCATGGCTACACCTTC. The whole variable domain, remainder taken from reference TRBV30 and TRBJ1-2, is SQTIHQWPATLVQPVGSPLSLECTVEGTSNPNLYWYRQAAGRGLQLLFYSVGIGQISSEVPQNLSASRPQDRQFILSSKKLLLSDSGFYLCAWSVEETHGYTFGSGTRLTVV.